What follows are 21 T cell receptor beta chains derived from one specimen sequenced in a study of shared clonotypes between healthy human individuals. Selected positively for CCR7 and CD45RO-negative, naive CD8 cells excluded terminally differentiated effector memory CD45RA+ cells. Measured with immunoSEQ multiplex PCR; TCRdb has only the in-frame clones, and not every one. The data contain roughly 1,800,000 clones, 85% to 95% of them singletons. The source material was naive CD8+ T cells sorted from blood. The receptors here all came from a man between 18 and 29 years old in good health.

The V call is TRBV29-1, the J call TRBJ2-1; 8 bases line up with TRBD1. This CDR3 has 14 amino acids. From germline, CDR1 is SQVTM and CDR2 ANQGSEA. The ends lost 5 bases at V and 1 base at J; junction bases unmatched: 4. The CDR3 loop reads CSVPGQASYNEQFF. The CDR3 DNA follows: TGCAGCGTTCCGGGACAGGCTTCCTACAATGAGCAGTTCTTC.

This chain uses TRBV2 with TRBJ2-7, with TRBD2 matching over 8 bases. The germline V gene has CDR1 SNHLY and CDR2 FYNNEI. This CDR3 region has 14 residues. Losses at the gene ends were 6 bases for V and 7 bases for J; bases not matched to a gene: 11. The CDR3 reads CASSEGLELGEQYF. DNA of the CDR3: TGTGCCAGCAGCGAGGGACTAGAGTTGGGGGAGCAGTACTTC.

J is TRBJ2-7 and V is TRBV5-1, with 8 bases fitting TRBD1. V dropped 4 bases and J dropped 4; count of bases not matched to a gene: 10. Germline V gene sequence: CDR1 SGHRS, CDR2 YFSETQ. The CDR3 length is 15 residues. The CDR3 DNA reads TGCGCCAGCAGCCGTAAAAGGGGACAGGAGTACGAGCAGTACTTC. Amino acid sequence: CASSRKRGQEYEQYF.

The chain carries TRBV6-5 and TRBJ1-1; perhaps TRBD1 as D (5 bases). CDR3 length: 13 residues. Per the germline V gene, CDR1 is MNHEY and CDR2 is SVGAGI. With 4 bases removed from V and 10 bases from J, the gap between germline ends came to 16 bases. CDR3 protein: CASSLTPRVGAFF. The CDR3 coding sequence is TGTGCCAGCAGTTTGACCCCCAGGGTAGGAGCTTTCTTT.

This chain uses TRBV11-2 with TRBJ2-2; 7 bases match TRBD2. The CDR3 is 17 residues long. Trimming took 4 bases from V and 5 from J; bases not matched to a gene: 13. Germline V gene lookup returns CDR1 SGHAT and CDR2 FQNNGV. Here the CDR3 reads CASSSRNWEGETGELFF. In DNA, the CDR3 is TGTGCCAGCAGCTCACGGAATTGGGAGGGAGAAACCGGGGAGCTGTTTTTT. Full variable domain (missing parts from reference TRBV11-2 and TRBJ2-2): EAGVAQSPRYKIIEKRQSVAFWCNPISGHATLYWYQQILGQGPKLLIQFQNNGVVDDSQLPKDRFSAERLKGVDSTLKIQPAKLEDSAVYLCASSSRNWEGETGELFFGEGSRLTVL.

The J gene is TRBJ1-1, the V gene TRBV11-2, with no clear D. The V and J ends lost 5 bases and 5 bases respectively, with 12 bases between them. CDR1 is SGHAT and CDR2 is FQNNGV in the germline V gene. This CDR3 has 13 amino acids. The CDR3 DNA sequence: TGTGCCAGCAGCCCAACCTCGGCGACTGAAGCTTTCTTT. It is translated as CASSPTSATEAFF.

V usage is TRBV2 and J usage is TRBJ2-5; D perhaps matches TRBD1 (6 bases). V lost 7 bases to trimming and J lost 2 bases, with 14 bases between them. This CDR3 spans 14 amino acids. Germline V gives CDR1 SNHLY, CDR2 FYNNEI. This CDR3 is CASNKRTEQETQYF. The CDR3 bases are TGTGCCAGCAACAAAAGGACAGAACAAGAGACCCAGTACTTC.

V usage is TRBV7-9 and J usage is TRBJ1-2; D remains ambiguous. Germline-derived CDR1 and CDR2 are SEHNR and FQNEAQ (reference sequence). V was cut by 5 bases and J by 3 bases, with 16 bases left in between. The CDR3 has 15 residues. The CDR3 sequence: CASSPGQTGDYGYTF. In nucleotides, the CDR3 is TGTGCCAGCAGCCCGGGCCAGACTGGTGACTATGGCTACACCTTC.

In DNA form, the CDR3 reads TGTGCCAGCAGCTTGTTAACTCCACGAACCCAAGAGACCCAGTACTTC. It encodes CASSLLTPRTQETQYF. The gene calls are TRBV5-6 and TRBJ2-5; D is undetermined. V was pared by 1 base and J by 1 base, with 14 bases between. The CDR3 is 16 amino acids. Germline values: CDR1 SGHDT, CDR2 YYEEEE.

The gene calls are TRBV25-1 and TRBJ1-1, with D possibly being TRBD1 (5 bases). From germline, CDR1 is MGHDK and CDR2 SYGVNS. The CDR3 extends over 15 amino acids. The V and J ends lost 4 bases and 5 bases respectively, with 17 bases between them. The CDR3 DNA reads TGTGCCAGCAGTGCCTGGGACCAGTCGGGGACTGAAGCTTTCTTT. Its translation: CASSAWDQSGTEAFF.

The genes are TRBV7-9 and TRBJ1-1, with TRBD1 matching over 9 bases. V shed 4 bases, J shed 5 bases, and the junction held 11 bases outside the gene matches. Germline V gene data show CDR1 as SEHNR and CDR2 as FQNEAQ (reference sequence). The CDR3 covers 16 residues. CDR3 nucleotide sequence: TGTGCCAGCAGCTACAACTCCGGGACAGGGATGACTGAAGCTTTCTTT. Its protein product is CASSYNSGTGMTEAFF.

This chain connects TRBV13 to TRBJ2-1; TRBD2 is a possible D gene (6 bases). CDR3 length: 14 residues. Germline CDR1 and CDR2: PRHDT and FYEKMQ (reference sequence). V dropped 5 bases and J dropped 1 base, with 9 bases sitting between them. The chain's CDR3 is CASSHGGSYNEQFF. In nucleotides, the CDR3 is TGTGCCAGCAGCCACGGGGGATCCTACAATGAGCAGTTCTTC.

CDR3 residues: CSVEMRDTDTQYF. Here the CDR3 DNA reads TGCAGCGTTGAAATGAGGGATACAGATACGCAGTATTTT. The chain is built from TRBV29-1 and TRBJ2-3; D perhaps matches TRBD2 (5 bases). The V and J ends lost 2 bases and 3 bases respectively, with 9 bases between them. Germline CDR1 reads SQVTM; CDR2 reads ANQGSEA. The CDR3 runs 13 residues.

The chain carries TRBV13 and TRBJ1-3; D possibly corresponds to TRBD1 (5 bases). Trimming cost V 5 bases and J 3 bases, with 17 bases left between them. The CDR3 length is 16 residues. Germline V lookup: CDR1 PRHDT, CDR2 FYEKMQ (reference sequence). Here the CDR3 reads CASSPAGGLLGNTIYF. The CDR3 bases are TGTGCCAGCAGCCCAGCCGGGGGACTACTTGGAAACACCATATATTTT.

This clone came up once. The chain uses TRBV5-5 and TRBJ2-3; no clear D. The CDR3 is made up of 15 amino acids. The germline V and J ends were trimmed by 0 bases and 0 bases, with 8 bases remaining between them. Germline V CDR1 and CDR2: SGHKS, YYEKEE (reference sequence). In DNA form, the CDR3 reads TGTGCCAGCAGCTTGGCGGCTTCTAGCACAGATACGCAGTATTTT. Protein sequence: CASSLAASSTDTQYF.

The chain couples TRBV30 to TRBJ1-1, with D possibly TRBD1 on 5 matching bases. The germline CDR1 and CDR2 sequences are GTSNPN and SVGIG (reference sequence). The CDR3 length is 12 residues. The V end lost 2 bases, the J end lost 5 bases, and 9 bases lay between the germline ends. CDR3 residues: CAWSPRVTEAFF. The DNA of the CDR3 is TGTGCCTGGAGTCCCAGGGTTACTGAAGCTTTCTTT.

Concerning this clone: Within the sample, other DNA sequences also encode this same CDR3. The chain uses TRBV6-6 and TRBJ2-5, with unresolved D. The length of the CDR3 is 14 residues. CDR1 and CDR2 (germline): MNHNY, SVGAGI (reference sequence). V dropped 2 bases and J dropped 2 bases, with 9 bases sitting between them. The CDR3 loop reads CASSYVGSQETQYF. CDR3 sequence (DNA): TGTGCCAGCAGTTACGTCGGCAGTCAAGAGACCCAGTACTTC.

The V gene is TRBV9, the J gene TRBJ2-2, with TRBD2 as a possible D gene (6 bases). Germline V gene lookup returns CDR1 SGDLS and CDR2 YYNGEE. V dropped 4 bases and J dropped 2 bases, with 12 bases sitting between them. The CDR3 runs to 15 residues. The CDR3 is CASSSGLPNTGELFF. The CDR3, as DNA: TGTGCCAGCAGCTCTGGACTACCCAACACCGGGGAGCTGTTTTTT.

This clone was seen once. The CDR3 loop is CASASRAGEQYF. The CDR3 coding sequence is TGTGCCAGCGCAAGCAGGGCAGGCGAGCAGTACTTC. The chain carries TRBV27 and TRBJ2-7; a weak D match, TRBD1 (5 bases). The V end was cut by 8 bases, the J end by 6 bases, with 14 bases between. The CDR3 spans 12 residues. From germline, CDR1 is MNHEY and CDR2 SMNVEV (reference sequence).

The chain employs TRBV19 and TRBJ2-3, with 8 bases fitting TRBD2. Germline V lookup: CDR1 LNHDA, CDR2 SQIVND (reference sequence). The V gene end was trimmed by 3 bases and the J gene end by 5 bases; junction bases not matched to a gene: 4. The CDR3 runs 14 residues. The chain's CDR3 is CASSILAGGDTQYF. DNA of the CDR3: TGTGCCAGTAGTATCCTAGCGGGTGGAGATACGCAGTATTTT.

The chain employs TRBV19 and TRBJ2-2, with a weak D call TRBD2 (5 bases). The ends were cut back, 7 bases at V and 4 bases at J, with 13 bases in the middle. This CDR3 has 14 amino acids. CDR1 LNHDA and CDR2 SQIVND come from the germline V gene (reference sequence). CDR3 coding DNA: TGTGCCAGTACCCCCGCGGGTCGCACCGGGGAGCTGTTTTTT. This codes for CASTPAGRTGELFF. The whole variable domain, remainder taken from reference TRBV19 and TRBJ2-2, is DGGITQSPKYLFRKEGQNVTLSCEQNLNHDAMYWYRQDPGQGLRLIYYSQIVNDFQKGDIAEGYSVSREKKESFPLTVTSAQKNPTAFYLCASTPAGRTGELFFGEGSRLTVL.